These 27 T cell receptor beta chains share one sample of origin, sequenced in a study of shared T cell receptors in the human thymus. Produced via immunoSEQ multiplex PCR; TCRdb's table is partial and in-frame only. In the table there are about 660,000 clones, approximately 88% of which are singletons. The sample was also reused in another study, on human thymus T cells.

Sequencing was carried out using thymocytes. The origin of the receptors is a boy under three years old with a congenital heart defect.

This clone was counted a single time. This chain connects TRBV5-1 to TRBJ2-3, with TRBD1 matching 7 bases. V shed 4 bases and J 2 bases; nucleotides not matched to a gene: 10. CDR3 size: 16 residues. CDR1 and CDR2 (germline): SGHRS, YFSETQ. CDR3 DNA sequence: TGCGCCAGCAGCCGACCGGACAGGTTACCCACAGATACGCAGTATTTT. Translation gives CASSRPDRLPTDTQYF.

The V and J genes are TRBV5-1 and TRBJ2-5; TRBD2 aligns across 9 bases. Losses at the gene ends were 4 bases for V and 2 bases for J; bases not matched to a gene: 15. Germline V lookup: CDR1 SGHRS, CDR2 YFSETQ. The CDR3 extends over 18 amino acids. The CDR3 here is CASSRYRVDSGGQETQYF. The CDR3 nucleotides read TGCGCCAGCAGCCGTTACCGAGTTGATAGCGGGGGTCAAGAGACCCAGTACTTC. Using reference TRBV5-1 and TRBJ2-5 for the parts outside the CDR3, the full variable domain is KAGVTQTPRYLIKTRGQQVTLSCSPISGHRSVSWYQQTPGQGLQFLFEYFSETQRNKGNFPGRFSGRQFSNSRSEMNVSTLELGDSALYLCASSRYRVDSGGQETQYFGPGTRLLVL.

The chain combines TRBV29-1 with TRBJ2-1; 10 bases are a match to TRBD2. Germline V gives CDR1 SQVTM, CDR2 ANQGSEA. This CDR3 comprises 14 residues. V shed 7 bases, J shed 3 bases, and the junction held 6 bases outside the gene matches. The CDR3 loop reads CSASPSGSYNEQFF. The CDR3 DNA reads TGCAGCGCCTCGCCTAGCGGGAGCTACAATGAGCAGTTCTTC.

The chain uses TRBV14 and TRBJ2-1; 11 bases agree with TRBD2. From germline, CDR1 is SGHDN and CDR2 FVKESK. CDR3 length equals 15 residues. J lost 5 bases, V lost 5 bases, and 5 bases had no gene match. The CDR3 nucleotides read TGTGCCAGCAGCTTATGGGGACTAGCGGACAATGAGCAGTTCTTC. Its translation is CASSLWGLADNEQFF.

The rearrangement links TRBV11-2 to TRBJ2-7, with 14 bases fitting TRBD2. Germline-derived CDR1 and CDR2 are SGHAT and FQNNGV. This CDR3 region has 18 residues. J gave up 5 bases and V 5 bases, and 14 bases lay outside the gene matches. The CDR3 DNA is TGTGCCAGCAGCCCGACTCGACTAGCGGGAGGGCCGTTTAACGAGCAGTACTTC. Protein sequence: CASSPTRLAGGPFNEQYF.

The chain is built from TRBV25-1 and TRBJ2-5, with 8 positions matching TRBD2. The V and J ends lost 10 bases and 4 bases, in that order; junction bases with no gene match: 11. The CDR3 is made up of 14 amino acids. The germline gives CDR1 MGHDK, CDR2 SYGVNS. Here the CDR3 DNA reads TGTGCCACCAAAACCGGGGGGGGGCGAGAGACCCAGTACTTC. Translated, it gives CATKTGGGRETQYF.

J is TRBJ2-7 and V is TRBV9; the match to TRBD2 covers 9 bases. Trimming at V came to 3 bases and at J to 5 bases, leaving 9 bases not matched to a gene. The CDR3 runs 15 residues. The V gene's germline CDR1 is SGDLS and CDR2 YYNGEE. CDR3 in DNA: TGTGCCAGCAGCGCCTCCGGGACTAGCAGTAACGAGCAGTACTTC. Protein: CASSASGTSSNEQYF.

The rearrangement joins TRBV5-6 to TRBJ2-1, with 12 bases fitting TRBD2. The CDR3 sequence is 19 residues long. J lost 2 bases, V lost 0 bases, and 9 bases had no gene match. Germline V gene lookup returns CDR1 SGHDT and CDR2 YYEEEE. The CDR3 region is CASSLAFTSGRTPYNEQFF. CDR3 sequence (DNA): TGTGCCAGCAGCTTGGCGTTTACTAGCGGGAGGACCCCCTACAATGAGCAGTTCTTC.

The DNA for the CDR3 is TGTGCCAGCAGTGAGGTGGGCAGGGACTACGAGCAGTACTTC. The encoded protein is CASSEVGRDYEQYF. The rearrangement links TRBV6-1 to TRBJ2-7, with TRBD1 as a possible D gene (5 bases). Germline CDR1 reads MNHNS; CDR2 reads SASEGT. Deletions cut 3 bases from V and 3 bases from J, with 12 bases between. The CDR3 totals 14 residues.

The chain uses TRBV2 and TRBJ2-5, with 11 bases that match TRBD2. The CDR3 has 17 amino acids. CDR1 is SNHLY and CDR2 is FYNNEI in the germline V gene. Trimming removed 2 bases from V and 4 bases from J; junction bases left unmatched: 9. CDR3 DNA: TGTGCCAGCAGTGAACCCTTTCCTAGCGGGAGGAGAGAGACCCAGTACTTC. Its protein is CASSEPFPSGRRETQYF. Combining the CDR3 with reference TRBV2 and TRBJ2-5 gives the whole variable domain EPEVTQTPSHQVTQMGQEVILRCVPISNHLYFYWYRQILGQKVEFLVSFYNNEISEKSEIFDDQFSVERPDGSNFTLKIRSTKLEDSAMYFCASSEPFPSGRRETQYFGPGTRLLVL.

The CDR3 reads CASSPGRILAGGRDSYEQYF. The CDR3 nucleotides are TGTGCCAGCTCACCCGGAAGGATTCTAGCGGGAGGCCGGGATTCGTACGAGCAGTACTTC. This chain links TRBV18 with TRBJ2-7; 11 nucleotides line up with TRBD2. This CDR3 is built from 20 residues. CDR1 is KGHSH and CDR2 is LQKENI in the germline V gene. Trimming took 3 bases from V and 4 from J; bases not matched to a gene: 20.

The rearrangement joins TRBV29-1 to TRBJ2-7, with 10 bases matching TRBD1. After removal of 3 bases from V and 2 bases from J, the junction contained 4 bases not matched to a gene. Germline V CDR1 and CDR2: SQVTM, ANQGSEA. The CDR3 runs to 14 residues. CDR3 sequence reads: CSVEDRGATYEQYF. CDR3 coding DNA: TGCAGCGTTGAGGACAGGGGGGCGACCTACGAGCAGTACTTC.

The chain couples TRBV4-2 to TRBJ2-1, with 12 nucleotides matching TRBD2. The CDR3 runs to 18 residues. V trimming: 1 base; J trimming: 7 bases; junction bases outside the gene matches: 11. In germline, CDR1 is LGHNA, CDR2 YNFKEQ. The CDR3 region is CASSQGPSGRAFENEQFF. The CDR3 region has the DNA TGTGCCAGCAGCCAAGGTCCTAGCGGGAGGGCCTTTGAGAATGAGCAGTTCTTC.

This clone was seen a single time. CDR3 sequence reads: CAWSVRGFRSYEQYF. CDR3 nucleotides: TGTGCCTGGAGTGTACGGGGGTTTAGATCCTACGAGCAGTACTTC. The chain is built from TRBV30 and TRBJ2-5; the D gene is possibly TRBD2 (6 bases). The last part of the DNA fits TRBJ2-7 better; the J call may be wrong. CDR3 length: 15 amino acids. The V gene's germline CDR1 is GTSNPN and CDR2 SVGIG (reference sequence).

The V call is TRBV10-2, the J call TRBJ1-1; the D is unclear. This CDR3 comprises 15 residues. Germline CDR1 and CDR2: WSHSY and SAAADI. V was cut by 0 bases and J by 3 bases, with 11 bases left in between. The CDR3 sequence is CASSESLESHTEAFF. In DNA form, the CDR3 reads TGCGCCAGCAGTGAGTCTCTGGAGTCGCACACTGAAGCTTTCTTT.

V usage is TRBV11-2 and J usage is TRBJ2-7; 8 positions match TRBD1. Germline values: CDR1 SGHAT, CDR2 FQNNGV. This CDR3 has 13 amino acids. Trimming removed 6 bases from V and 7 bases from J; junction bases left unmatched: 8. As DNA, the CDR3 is TGTGCCAGCAGACGGACAGGGAAAGGTGAGCAGTACTTC. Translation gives CASRRTGKGEQYF.

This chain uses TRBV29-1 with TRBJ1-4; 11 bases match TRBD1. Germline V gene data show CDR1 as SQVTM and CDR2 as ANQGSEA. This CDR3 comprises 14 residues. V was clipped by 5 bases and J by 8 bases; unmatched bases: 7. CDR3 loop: CSVSPDRGREKLFF. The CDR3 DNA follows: TGCAGCGTTTCACCGGACAGGGGGCGAGAAAAACTGTTTTTT.

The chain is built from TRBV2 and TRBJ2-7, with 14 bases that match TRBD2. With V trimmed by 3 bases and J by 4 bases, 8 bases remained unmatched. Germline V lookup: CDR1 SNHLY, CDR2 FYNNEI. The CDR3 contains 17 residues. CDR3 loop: CASSEGLAGESPYEQYF. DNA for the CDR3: TGTGCCAGCAGTGAGGGACTAGCGGGAGAGAGCCCATACGAGCAGTACTTC.

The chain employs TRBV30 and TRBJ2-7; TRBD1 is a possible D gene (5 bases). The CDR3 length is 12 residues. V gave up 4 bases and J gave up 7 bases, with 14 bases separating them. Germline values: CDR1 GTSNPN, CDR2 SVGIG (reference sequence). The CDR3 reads CAWKGREDEQYF. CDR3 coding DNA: TGTGCCTGGAAGGGCAGGGAAGATGAGCAGTACTTC.

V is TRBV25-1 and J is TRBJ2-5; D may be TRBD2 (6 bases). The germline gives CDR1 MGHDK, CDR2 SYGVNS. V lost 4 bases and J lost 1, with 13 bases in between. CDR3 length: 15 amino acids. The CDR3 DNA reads TGTGCCAGCAGTGTCCCCGGGGGAGCCCAAGAGACCCAGTACTTC. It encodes CASSVPGGAQETQYF.

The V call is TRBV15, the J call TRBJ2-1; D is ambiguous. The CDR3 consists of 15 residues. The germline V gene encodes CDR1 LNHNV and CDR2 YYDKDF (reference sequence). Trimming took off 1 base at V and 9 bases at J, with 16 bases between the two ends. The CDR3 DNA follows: TGTGCCACCAGCAGAGGGTTTCAAACGACGGGTGAGCAGTTCTTC. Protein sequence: CATSRGFQTTGEQFF.

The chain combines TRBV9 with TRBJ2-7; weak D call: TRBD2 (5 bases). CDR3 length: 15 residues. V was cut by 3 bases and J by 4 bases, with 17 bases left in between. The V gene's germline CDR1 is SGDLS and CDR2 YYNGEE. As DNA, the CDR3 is TGTGCCAGCAGCGAGAGCCCCTCGCGGGTTTACGAGCAGTACTTC. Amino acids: CASSESPSRVYEQYF.

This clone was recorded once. CDR3 bases: TGTGCCAGCAGCCTACGCGGGCAAGAGACCCAGTACTTC. Translated: CASSLRGQETQYF. The genes are TRBV5-6 and TRBJ2-5; tentatively, D is TRBD2 (5 bases). CDR3 length: 13 residues. V lost 4 bases to trimming and J lost 2 bases, with 9 bases between them. Germline CDR1 reads SGHDT; CDR2 reads YYEEEE.

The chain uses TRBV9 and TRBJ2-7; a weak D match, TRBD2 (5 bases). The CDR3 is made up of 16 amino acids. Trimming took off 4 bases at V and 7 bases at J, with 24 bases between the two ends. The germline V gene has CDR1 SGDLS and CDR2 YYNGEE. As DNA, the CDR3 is TGTGCCAGCAGCCCCCGCCCGTCAGCGGTGCCTTCTGAGCAGTACTTC. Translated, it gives CASSPRPSAVPSEQYF.

CDR3 nucleotides: TGTGCCAGCAACTTTCTTGGACCGGGACAGGGGGACACTGAAGCTTTCTTT. Residues: CASNFLGPGQGDTEAFF. This chain connects TRBV5-6 to TRBJ1-1; 11 bases line up with TRBD1. CDR3 length equals 17 residues. V lost 6 bases, J lost 3 bases, and 13 bases stayed unmatched. Germline values: CDR1 SGHDT, CDR2 YYEEEE.

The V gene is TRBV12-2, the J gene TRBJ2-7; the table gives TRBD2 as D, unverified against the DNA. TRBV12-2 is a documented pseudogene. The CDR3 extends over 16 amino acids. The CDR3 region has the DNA TGTGCAAGTCGCTTTCACCCATGCGACTGCGGGTACGAGCAGTACTTC. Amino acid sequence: CASRFHPCDCGYEQYF.

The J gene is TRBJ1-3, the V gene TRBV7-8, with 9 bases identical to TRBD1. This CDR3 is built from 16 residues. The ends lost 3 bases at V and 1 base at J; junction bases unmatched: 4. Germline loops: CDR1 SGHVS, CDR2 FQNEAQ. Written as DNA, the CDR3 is TGTGCCAGCAGCTTTGGGGACAGGGCATCTGGAAACACCATATATTTT. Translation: CASSFGDRASGNTIYF.